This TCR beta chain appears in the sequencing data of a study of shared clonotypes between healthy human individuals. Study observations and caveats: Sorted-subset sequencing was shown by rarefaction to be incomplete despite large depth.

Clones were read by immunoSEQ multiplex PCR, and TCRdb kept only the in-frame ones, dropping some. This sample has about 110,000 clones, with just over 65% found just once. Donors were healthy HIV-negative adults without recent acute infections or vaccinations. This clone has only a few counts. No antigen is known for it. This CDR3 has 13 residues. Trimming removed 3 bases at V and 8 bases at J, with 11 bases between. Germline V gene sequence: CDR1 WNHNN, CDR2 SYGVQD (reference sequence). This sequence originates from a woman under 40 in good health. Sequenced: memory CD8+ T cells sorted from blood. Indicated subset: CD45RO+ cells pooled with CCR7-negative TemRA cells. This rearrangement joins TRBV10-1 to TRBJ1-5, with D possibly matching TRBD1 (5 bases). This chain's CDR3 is CASSDSGDEPQHF. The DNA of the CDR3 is TGCGCCAGCAGTGATTCTGGGGACGAGCCCCAGCATTTT.